This T cell receptor beta chain comes out of a study of blood T cells in healthy people across ages. General study findings and limits: Correlation between TCR beta diversity and naive T cell percentage was strong. Naive CD4+ cells and diversity were both higher in long-lived donors than in aged donors.

Each of the donors had roughly 9.3 milliliters of peripheral blood drawn into EDTA-treated Vacutainer tubes. Germline-derived CDR1 and CDR2 are SGHDT and YYEEEE. This CDR3 region has 14 residues. Trimming shortened V by 2 bases and J by 6 bases, and 14 bases separated the two germline ends. It was with a sample-barcoded 5' primer and a J-beta primer mix that a second PCR of roughly 7 to 12 cycles was run. TCRdb re-derived calls from the 5' RACE reads in MiXCR, one entry per CDR3 protein. The table includes approximately 600,000 distinct CDR3 sequences, around 54% detected once. As for this clonotype: Antigen: not known.

The sequenced sample was blood. This sequence originates from a man aged 55 to 70 in good health. The chain is built from TRBV5-6 and TRBJ1-2, with D unclear. CDR3 in DNA: TGTGCCAGCAGCTTCCTCCAGGTGGAGCATGGCTACACCTTC. Its protein is CASSFLQVEHGYTF. Together with reference TRBV5-6 and TRBJ1-2, the CDR3 gives the full variable domain: DAGVTQSPTHLIKTRGQQVTLRCSPKSGHDTVSWYQQALGQGPQFIFQYYEEEERQRGNFPDRFSGHQFPNYSSELNVNALLLGDSALYLCASSFLQVEHGYTFGSGTRLTVV.